Shown below are 7 T cell receptor beta chains from a single sample sequenced in a study of blood T cell repertoires in COVID-19 (dated by TCRdb to 2018 to 2020). Libraries came from the immunoSEQ multiplex PCR assay. In TCRdb, the immuneACCESS table is reduced to in-frame sequences with V and J assigned. These tables do not hold every clone; where another copy was compared, an unresolved V gene accounts for under half, and the others remain unexplained. A total of tens of thousands of clones appear in this sample, about 85% of them only once. The leading ten clones occupy about an eighth of the sample. The sample was peripheral blood. The source is a human donor in a cohort sampled during active COVID-19.

The rearrangement links TRBV25-1 to TRBJ2-6; 8 bases line up with TRBD1. The CDR3 is 17 residues long. The junction had 6 bases not matched to a gene; V was cut back by 2 bases and J by 3 bases. In germline, CDR1 is MGHDK, CDR2 SYGVNS. CDR3 loop: CASSEGAGGYGANVLTF. CDR3 in DNA: TGTGCCAGCAGTGAAGGGGCAGGGGGCTATGGGGCCAACGTCCTGACTTTC.

This chain uses TRBV5-1 with TRBJ2-1; 14 positions agree with TRBD2. Trimming at V came to 4 bases and at J to 7 bases, leaving 4 bases not matched to a gene. The germline V gene has CDR1 SGHRS and CDR2 YFSETQ. The CDR3 contains 15 residues. The CDR3 DNA sequence: TGCGCCAGCAGCGGGACTAGCGGGAGTATAAATGAGCAGTTCTTC. Translating it yields CASSGTSGSINEQFF. Using reference TRBV5-1 and TRBJ2-1 for the parts outside the CDR3, the full variable domain is KAGVTQTPRYLIKTRGQQVTLSCSPISGHRSVSWYQQTPGQGLQFLFEYFSETQRNKGNFPGRFSGRQFSNSRSEMNVSTLELGDSALYLCASSGTSGSINEQFFGPGTRLTVL.

V and J are TRBV19 and TRBJ1-3; 8 bases map to TRBD1. The CDR3 consists of 15 residues. V dropped 3 bases and J dropped 0; count of bases not matched to a gene: 1. Looked up from germline, CDR1 is LNHDA and CDR2 is SQIVND (reference sequence). CDR3: CASSIGTGSGNTIYF. CDR3 bases: TGTGCCAGTAGTATTGGGACAGGCTCTGGAAACACCATATATTTT.

This sequence joins TRBV7-9 and TRBJ1-1, with D unresolved. Trimming removed 0 bases at V and 4 bases at J, with 6 bases between. CDR1 and CDR2 from the germline V gene are SEHNR and FQNEAQ (reference sequence). There are 13 residues in the CDR3. In DNA form, the CDR3 reads TGTGCCAGCAGCTTAGCCCCGGGCACTGAAGCTTTCTTT. Protein product: CASSLAPGTEAFF.

CDR3 residues: CAISEAAGAYTF. CDR3 DNA sequence: TGTGCCATCAGTGAGGCAGCGGGAGCCTACACCTTC. The rearrangement uses TRBV10-3 and TRBJ1-2; D not certain. Looked up from germline, CDR1 is ENHRY and CDR2 is SYGVKD. The V end lost 2 bases, the J end lost 10 bases, and 11 bases lay between the germline ends. CDR3 length: 12 residues.

This chain uses TRBV19 with TRBJ1-1; 8 bases map to TRBD1. Germline V lookup: CDR1 LNHDA, CDR2 SQIVND (reference sequence). The CDR3 totals 15 residues. With V trimmed by 4 bases and J by 5 bases, 9 bases remained unmatched. CDR3 sequence (DNA): TGTGCCAGTAGTAGAGACAGGGGCCCAGGGACTGAAGCTTTCTTT. Translating gives CASSRDRGPGTEAFF.

This rearrangement joins TRBV10-3 to TRBJ2-1, with D possibly matching TRBD1 (6 bases). This CDR3 contains 15 residues. Germline CDR1 and CDR2: ENHRY and SYGVKD. The V end lost 2 bases, the J end lost 6 bases, and 14 bases lay between the germline ends. The CDR3 reads CAISERGLAPNEQFF. The DNA of the CDR3 is TGTGCCATCAGTGAGAGGGGGTTAGCACCCAATGAGCAGTTCTTC.